This TCR beta chain was captured in a study of blood T cell repertoires in COVID-19. Background on the study: Sites in the United States, Italy and Spain provided acute and convalescent COVID-19 samples.

Sequencing used immunoSEQ multiplex PCR; TCRdb keeps in-frame clones, though not all of them. The sample gives 75,000 to 100,000 clones, 81% of which show up once; about 10% is in the top ten. The trim removed 4 bases at V and 4 bases at J, leaving 2 bases unmatched. The V gene's germline CDR1 is MNHEY and CDR2 SVGAGI. The CDR3 runs 13 residues. This receptor was identified in a woman of 80 years or more with acute or convalescent COVID-19. The J gene is TRBJ1-1, the V gene TRBV6-5; 8 bases map to TRBD1. The sequenced sample consisted of peripheral blood. The CDR3 protein is CASSFRGLTEAFF. Here the CDR3 DNA reads TGTGCCAGCAGTTTCAGGGGGCTCACTGAAGCTTTCTTT.